This TCR beta chain was profiled in a study of shared clonotypes between healthy human individuals. Terminally differentiated effector memory CD45RA+ cells were excluded from the naive CD8 cells, which were CD45RO-negative and positively selected for CCR7. Germline V gene sequence: CDR1 SNHLY, CDR2 FYNNEI. There are 13 residues in the CDR3. The trim removed 4 bases at V and 8 bases at J, leaving 5 bases unmatched. Libraries were prepared by immunoSEQ multiplex PCR; TCRdb keeps only in-frame clonotypes and omits some of them. This sample has about 820,000 clones; 80% to 95% occur once, and the top ten carry about 24%.

The source of this sequence is a man in his thirties or forties in good health. This rearrangement joins TRBV2 to TRBJ2-1, with 7 bases matching TRBD2. Sequenced: naive CD8+ T cells sorted from blood. The CDR3: CASSAGRGYEQFF. CDR3 in DNA: TGTGCCAGCAGTGCGGGGCGGGGGTATGAGCAGTTCTTC.